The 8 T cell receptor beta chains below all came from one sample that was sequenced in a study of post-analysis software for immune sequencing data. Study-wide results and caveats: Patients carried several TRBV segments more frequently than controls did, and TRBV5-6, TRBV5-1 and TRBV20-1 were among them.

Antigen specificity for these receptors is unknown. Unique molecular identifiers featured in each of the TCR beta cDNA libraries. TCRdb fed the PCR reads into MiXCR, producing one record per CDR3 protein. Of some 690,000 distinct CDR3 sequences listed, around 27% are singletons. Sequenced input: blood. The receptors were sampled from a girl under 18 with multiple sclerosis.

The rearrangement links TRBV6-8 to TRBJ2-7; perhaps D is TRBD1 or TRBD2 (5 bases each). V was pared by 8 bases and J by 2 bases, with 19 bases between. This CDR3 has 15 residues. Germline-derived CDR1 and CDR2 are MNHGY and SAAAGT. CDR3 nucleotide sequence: TGTGCCAGCCCCCCCTGGGGGTGTTCAGCCTACGAGCAGTACTTC. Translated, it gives CASPPWGCSAYEQYF.

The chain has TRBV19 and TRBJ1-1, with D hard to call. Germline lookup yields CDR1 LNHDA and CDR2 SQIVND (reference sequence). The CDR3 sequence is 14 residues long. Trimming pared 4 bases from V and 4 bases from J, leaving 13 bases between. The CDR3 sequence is CASSRSGRGTEAFF. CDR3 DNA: TGTGCCAGTAGTAGAAGCGGGAGAGGCACTGAAGCTTTCTTT.

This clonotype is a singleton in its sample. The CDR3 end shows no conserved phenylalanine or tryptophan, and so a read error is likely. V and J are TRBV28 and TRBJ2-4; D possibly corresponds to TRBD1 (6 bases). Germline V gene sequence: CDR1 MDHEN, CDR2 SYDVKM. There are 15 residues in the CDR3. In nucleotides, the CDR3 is TGTGCCAGCAGCTTATTAAGTGGGGGCTGGGACATTCAGTACTCC. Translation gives CASSLLSGGWDIQYS.

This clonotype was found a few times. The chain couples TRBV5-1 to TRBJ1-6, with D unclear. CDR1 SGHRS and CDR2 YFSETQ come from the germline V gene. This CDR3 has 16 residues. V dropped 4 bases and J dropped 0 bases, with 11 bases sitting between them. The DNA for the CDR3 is TGCGCCAGCAGCCCACTGGGAATCTCCTATAATTCACCCCTCCACTTT. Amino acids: CASSPLGISYNSPLHF.

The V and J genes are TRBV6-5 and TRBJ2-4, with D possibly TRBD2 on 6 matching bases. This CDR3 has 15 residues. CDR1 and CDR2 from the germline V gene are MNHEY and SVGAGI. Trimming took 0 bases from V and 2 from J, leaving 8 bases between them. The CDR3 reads CASSYSGGTKNIQYF. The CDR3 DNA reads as TGTGCCAGCAGTTACTCGGGAGGTACCAAAAACATTCAGTACTTC.

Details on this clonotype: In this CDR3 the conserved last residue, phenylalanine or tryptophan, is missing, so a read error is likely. CDR3 residues: CASGLRAGGDEQFS. In nucleotides, the CDR3 is TGTGCCAGCGGATTACGAGCGGGAGGGGATGAGCAGTTCTCC. This chain connects TRBV12-3 or TRBV12-4 to TRBJ2-1, with TRBD2 identical over 10 bases. The V segment lost 8 bases and the J segment 8 bases; nucleotides outside the gene matches: 9. There are 14 residues in the CDR3.

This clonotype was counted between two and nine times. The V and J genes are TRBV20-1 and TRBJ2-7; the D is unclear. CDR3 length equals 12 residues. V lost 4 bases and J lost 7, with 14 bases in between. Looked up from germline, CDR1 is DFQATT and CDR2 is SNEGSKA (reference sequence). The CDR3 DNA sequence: TGCAGTGCTACCGGCCATGCTCGGGAGCAGTACTTC. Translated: CSATGHAREQYF.

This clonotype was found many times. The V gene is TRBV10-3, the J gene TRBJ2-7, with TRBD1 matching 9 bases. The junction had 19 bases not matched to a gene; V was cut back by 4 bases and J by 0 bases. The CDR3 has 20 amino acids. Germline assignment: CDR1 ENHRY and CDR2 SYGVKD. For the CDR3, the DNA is TGTGCCATCAGTGGGTCCCGGAGCCGGGACAGGGATCTTGCCTCCTACGAGCAGTACTTC. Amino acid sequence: CAISGSRSRDRDLASYEQYF.